This T cell receptor (beta chain) came from a study of beta chain features in type 1 diabetes. Sequencing targeted expressed TCRB transcripts, as all isolated RNA had been reverse transcribed. Sequencing was performed with immunoSEQ multiplex PCR; in TCRdb, only in-frame clones are kept and a portion is missing. The data contain 250,000 to 300,000 clones, under 8.5% of them seen just once; the ten biggest clones take up 0.9% to 1.2%. CD45RO/CCR7/CD25/CD127/CD95/CD27 sorting isolated CD4+ naive, central memory, regulatory and stem cell-like memory cells. About this clone itself: Its specificity is unknown.

Findings and caveats of the study: Researchers cautioned that cDNA sequencing could over-represent cells with high TCR expression.

The sequence came from a woman aged 18-29 years in good health. Source material: central memory CD4+ T cells from blood.

The CDR3 DNA reads as TGTGCCAGCAGTAAAGCAGGGGTCTATGGCTACACCTTC. This codes for CASSKAGVYGYTF. The chain recombines TRBV5-6 with TRBJ1-2, with a possible D match to TRBD1 (6 bases). This CDR3 has 13 amino acids. V lost 5 bases, J lost 4 bases, and 12 bases lay in between. In germline, CDR1 is SGHDT, CDR2 YYEEEE.